This T cell receptor (beta chain) was identified during a study of T cells after yellow fever vaccination (dated by TCRdb to about 2019). As for the study more broadly: Libraries from fractions with low cell numbers were prepared with the SMART-Seq v4 Ultra Low Input RNA kit. Two healthy male donors, one aged 18 to 30 and one aged 30 to 40 years, made up the cohort. To follow T-cell clones before and after both primary and booster YFV17D yellow fever vaccination, bulk TCR alpha and beta repertoires underwent longitudinal sequencing. Blood was collected at multiple timepoints before and after primary and secondary immunization, and bulk PBMC replicates and cell subsets were isolated.

In the paper's terms, the treatment or condition label means: live attenuated yellow fever vaccine strain. At every blood-draw timepoint, two biological replicates of bulk PBMCs were collected. A standard Ficoll-Paque protocol was used to isolate PBMCs from peripheral blood. RNA was extracted with TriZol from bulk PBMCs, CD4 and CD8 fractions, and dextramer-positive and dextramer-negative fractions. The CDR3 measures 13 amino acids from cysteine to phenylalanine. Only the CDR3 region is kept as DNA, spanning 39 bases read in frame from base 1. Taken from the germline V gene, the CDR1 and CDR2 loops are MNHEY and SVGEGT. Between the V and J ends, shortened by 8 bases and 6 bases respectively, the junction contains 16 bases. There are a few counts of this clonotype. There is no known antigen for this receptor. Within one base of it there is no much larger clone, and no base qualities were kept. TCR cDNA was synthesized by 5'RACE template switching, through which a universal primer site and unique molecular identifiers were introduced. cDNA synthesis was primed from both the TCR alpha and TCR beta constant segments. Library amplification involved two PCR steps, and the second step added sample barcodes and sequencing adapters. Sequencing of libraries was done on Illumina HiSeq 2500 (2x100 bp) or NovaSeq (2x150 bp). On the study's bioinformatics: Reads were demultiplexed and collapsed into UMI consensus sequences with MIGEC, and V(D)J alignment was performed with MiXCR. Vaccine-responding clonotypes were identified with edgeR using replicate PBMC samples, with FDR below 0.01 and a log2 fold change above 5 up to day 15 being required. Each bulk clonotype received a CD4 or CD8 identity based on whether the sequenced CD4 or CD8 repertoire contained that clonotype at higher abundance. The raw public data were reprocessed by TCRdb itself: fastp quality trimming at Q25, MiXCR clonotype calling, in-frame beta chains only. Identical CDR3 protein sequences are pooled into one entry, listed with their most common genes and DNA. The V and J calls reflect TCRdb's pipeline rather than the authors' work. This sample gives approximately 550,000 distinct CDR3 sequences in total; roughly a fifth of them show up just once. Jointly, the top ten make up approximately 14% of the sample.

Broader findings and caveats from the paper: Because the study included only two donors, the extent to which the findings can be generalized is limited. A small share of clonotypes was detected in both CD4 and CD8 compartments, with the overlap likely arising from convergent recombination. Compared with the primary T-cell response, the secondary T-cell response was weaker but faster, peaking on day 5 rather than day 15. Most clones expanded after primary vaccination were re-detected after the booster (96% of CD4 and about nine tenths of CD8), suggesting broad memory maintenance. Computational filtering was needed because FACS-sorted repertoires could contain abundant contaminating clonotypes from the bulk population.

Recombination connected TRBV6-2 or TRBV6-3 to TRBJ1-2; a tentative D call is TRBD1 (5 bases match). Sequenced material: PBMCs, taken 15 days after the yellow fever booster vaccination. This clonotype was obtained from a man aged 25-45 years who received the YFV17D yellow fever vaccine. The bases read TGTGCCAGCGCCCAGGGCGCGCGCCATGGCTACACCTTC. This sequence encodes CASAQGARHGYTF.